The 27 T cell receptor beta chains below were found in one sample sequenced in a study of blood T cell repertoires in COVID-19. Repertoires were generated with immunoSEQ multiplex PCR, while TCRdb's copy carries only in-frame clones and drops some. The sample lists fewer than 200,000 clones, 85% to 90% seen once, with roughly 0.9% in the top ten. Sequencing was done on a sample of peripheral blood. These receptors originate from a woman under 30 who had recovered from COVID-19.

The V and J genes are TRBV24-1 and TRBJ2-1; TRBD1 might be the D (6 bases). V was pared by 7 bases and J by 1 base, with 19 bases between. The CDR3 consists of 17 residues. Germline loops: CDR1 KGHDR, CDR2 SFDVKD. The CDR3 loop reads CATSSSRGSVSYNEQFF. DNA of the CDR3: TGTGCCACCAGCAGCTCGAGGGGGAGCGTATCCTACAATGAGCAGTTCTTC.

This clone was seen more than once but under ten times. The chain links TRBV6-2 or TRBV6-3 to TRBJ1-1; TRBD1 is a possible D gene (5 bases). V was shortened by 0 bases and J by 3 bases, with 17 bases between the two germline ends. Germline loops: CDR1 MNHEY, CDR2 SVGEGT. The CDR3 covers 17 residues. The CDR3, as DNA: TGTGCCAGCAGTTACTCGACTTTCCTAAGACAGTACACTGAAGCTTTCTTT. Its translation is CASSYSTFLRQYTEAFF.

CDR3 in amino acids: CAIRTGTGDTGELFF. As DNA, the CDR3 is TGTGCCATCAGGACCGGGACAGGTGACACCGGGGAGCTGTTTTTT. The chain is built from TRBV10-3 and TRBJ2-2; 8 bases agree with TRBD1. The CDR3 covers 15 residues. Germline lookup yields CDR1 ENHRY and CDR2 SYGVKD. J was trimmed by 3 bases and V by 6 bases; bases with no gene match: 6.

This sequence joins TRBV7-9 and TRBJ2-2; 9 bases are a match to TRBD1. V trimming: 2 bases; J trimming: 6 bases; junction bases outside the gene matches: 10. From germline, CDR1 is SEHNR and CDR2 FQNEAQ (reference sequence). This CDR3 comprises 17 residues. The CDR3 nucleotides read TGTGCCAGCAGCTTAAACCCAACAGGGGGCCTTTCCGGGGAGCTGTTTTTT. As protein: CASSLNPTGGLSGELFF.

The chain combines TRBV5-1 with TRBJ2-5; TRBD1 matches 10 bases. Looked up from germline, CDR1 is SGHRS and CDR2 is YFSETQ. The CDR3 spans 15 residues. V gave up 4 bases and J gave up 3 bases; unmatched junction bases: 6. The CDR3 DNA sequence: TGCGCCAGCAGCGAATTGACAGGGGGCGAAGAGACCCAGTACTTC. Amino acid sequence: CASSELTGGEETQYF.

This chain connects TRBV4-1 to TRBJ1-3; 7 bases are a match to TRBD1. The junction had 8 bases not matched to a gene; V was cut back by 0 bases and J by 0 bases. This CDR3 is 18 amino acids long. The V gene's germline CDR1 is MGHRA and CDR2 YSYEKL. Here the CDR3 reads CASSQDLGQHFSGNTIYF. CDR3 DNA: TGCGCCAGCAGCCAAGATTTGGGACAGCACTTCTCTGGAAACACCATATATTTT.

This rearrangement joins TRBV9 to TRBJ2-2; tentatively, D is TRBD2 (5 bases). This CDR3 contains 16 residues. The germline CDR1 and CDR2 sequences are SGDLS and YYNGEE. The V end lost 1 base, the J end lost 1 base, and 11 bases lay between the germline ends. The CDR3 region has the DNA TGTGCCAGCAGCGTATGTACGGGAATGAACACCGGGGAGCTGTTTTTT. It yields the protein CASSVCTGMNTGELFF.

This clone occurred a few times. This chain connects TRBV14 to TRBJ2-7, with TRBD1 as a possible D gene (6 bases). The V gene's germline CDR1 is SGHDN and CDR2 FVKESK. V dropped 4 bases and J dropped 5 bases, with 12 bases sitting between them. This CDR3 has 13 residues. CDR3 residues: CASSLTGRHEQYV. CDR3 nucleotides: TGTGCCAGCAGCCTGACAGGACGGCACGAGCAGTACGTC.

The chain links TRBV3-1 (or the pseudogene TRBV3-2) to TRBJ2-7; 7 bases agree with TRBD2. Trimming cost V 0 bases and J 2 bases; bases outside gene matches: 13. CDR3 size: 18 residues. The germline V gene encodes CDR1 LGHDT and CDR2 YNNKEL (reference sequence). CDR3 region: CASSQDIVASGPPYEQYF. The CDR3 region has the DNA TGTGCCAGCAGCCAAGATATCGTGGCTAGCGGACCGCCCTACGAGCAGTACTTC.

This sequence joins TRBV7-3 and TRBJ2-1; 11 nucleotides line up with TRBD2. The CDR3 consists of 15 residues. CDR1 is SGHTA, CDR2 FQGTGA, per germline. Trimming removed 5 bases from V and 4 bases from J; junction bases left unmatched: 4. The CDR3 protein is CASSRGTSGYNEQFF. CDR3 coding DNA: TGTGCCAGCAGCCGCGGGACTAGCGGTTACAATGAGCAGTTCTTC. Combining the CDR3 with reference TRBV7-3 and TRBJ2-1 gives the whole variable domain GAGVSQTPSNKVTEKGKYVELRCDPISGHTALYWYRQSLGQGPEFLIYFQGTGAADDSGLPNDRFFAVRPEGSVSTLKIQRTERGDSAVYLCASSRGTSGYNEQFFGPGTRLTVL.

The chain joins TRBV30 to TRBJ2-7; perhaps TRBD2 as D (6 bases). Between the trimmed V and J ends, which lost 5 bases and 4 bases, there was a span of 9 bases. The CDR3 runs 11 residues. Germline V CDR1 and CDR2: GTSNPN, SVGIG (reference sequence). In nucleotides, the CDR3 is TGTGCCTGGTCGGAGGGGTACGAGCAGTACGTC. As protein: CAWSEGYEQYV.

The chain recombines TRBV7-2 with TRBJ1-1; 7 bases align to TRBD1. Germline V gene lookup returns CDR1 SGHTA and CDR2 FQGNSA. The length of the CDR3 is 15 residues. With V trimmed by 5 bases and J by 2 bases, 8 bases remained unmatched. CDR3 sequence: CASSRQGTVNTEAFF. The CDR3 coding sequence is TGTGCCAGCAGCCGCCAAGGGACAGTAAACACTGAAGCTTTCTTT.

This clone has just one count. The chain employs TRBV9 and TRBJ2-2; TRBD2 aligns across 8 bases. CDR3 size: 16 residues. Germline CDR1 is SGDLS and CDR2 is YYNGEE. V trimming: 0 bases; J trimming: 6 bases; junction bases outside the gene matches: 7. The CDR3 loop is CASSVGSGSGAGELFF. DNA for the CDR3: TGTGCCAGCAGCGTAGGGAGCGGGAGTGGGGCCGGGGAGCTGTTTTTT.

The gene calls are TRBV9 and TRBJ2-7, with D uncertain. CDR1 is SGDLS, CDR2 YYNGEE, per germline. V dropped 2 bases and J dropped 2 bases, with 11 bases sitting between them. The CDR3 contains 14 residues. CDR3 DNA sequence: TGTGCCAGCAGCGTGGATGGTAGCACCTACGAGCAGTACTTC. This gives the protein CASSVDGSTYEQYF.

The rearrangement joins TRBV5-6 to TRBJ1-2; TRBD1 agrees at 7 bases. Unmatched junction bases numbered 13, after V lost 3 bases and J lost 8 bases. Germline V gene lookup returns CDR1 SGHDT and CDR2 YYEEEE. This CDR3 is 15 amino acids long. Here the CDR3 DNA reads TGTGCCAGCAGCTCCCCCTTGACAGGGTTGGGCGGCTACACCTTC. As protein: CASSSPLTGLGGYTF.

The chain employs TRBV7-6 and TRBJ1-4, with TRBD1 identical over 7 bases. J gave up 5 bases and V 1 base, and 10 bases lay outside the gene matches. There are 17 residues in the CDR3. In germline, CDR1 is SGHVS, CDR2 FNYEAQ. Here the CDR3 DNA reads TGTGCCAGCAGCTTAGGCAGTAGACAGGGCGGAAATGAAAAACTGTTTTTT. It yields the protein CASSLGSRQGGNEKLFF.

This clone was counted a few times. CDR3 DNA: TGTGCCATCAGTGGGGGAGGTAGGCATCAGCCCCAGCATTTT. Protein product: CAISGGGRHQPQHF. The gene calls are TRBV10-3 and TRBJ1-5; D gene uncertain. This CDR3 region has 14 residues. V was cut by 4 bases and J by 5 bases, with 12 bases left in between. Germline values: CDR1 ENHRY, CDR2 SYGVKD.

V usage is TRBV29-1 and J usage is TRBJ1-1, with a possible D match to TRBD1 (6 bases). Between the trimmed V and J ends, which lost 5 bases and 1 base, there was a span of 17 bases. The germline gives CDR1 SQVTM, CDR2 ANQGSEA. The CDR3 consists of 15 residues. The CDR3, as DNA: TGCAGCGTTCATAATACAGGGTTGGGGAACACTGAAGCTTTCTTT. Encoded protein: CSVHNTGLGNTEAFF.

The rearrangement uses TRBV7-3 and TRBJ2-1; D possibly corresponds to TRBD2 (5 bases). The CDR3 consists of 15 residues. V dropped 3 bases and J dropped 0 bases, with 9 bases sitting between them. CDR1 and CDR2 (germline): SGHTA, FQGTGA. Here the CDR3 reads CASSLDSSSYNEQFF. In DNA, the CDR3 is TGTGCCAGCAGCTTGGACTCCAGCTCCTACAATGAGCAGTTCTTC. The complete variable domain, with remaining parts taken from reference TRBV7-3 and TRBJ2-1, reads GAGVSQTPSNKVTEKGKYVELRCDPISGHTALYWYRQSLGQGPEFLIYFQGTGAADDSGLPNDRFFAVRPEGSVSTLKIQRTERGDSAVYLCASSLDSSSYNEQFFGPGTRLTVL.

CDR3 loop: CASSFRTGEAYNEQFF. The CDR3 coding sequence is TGTGCCAGCAGCTTCAGAACAGGGGAAGCCTACAATGAGCAGTTCTTC. This rearrangement joins TRBV5-6 to TRBJ2-1; 7 nucleotides agree with TRBD1. The CDR3 loop spans 16 amino acids. Germline lookup yields CDR1 SGHDT and CDR2 YYEEEE. V shed 2 bases and J 2 bases; nucleotides not matched to a gene: 7.

This chain joins TRBV5-1 and TRBJ1-1, with 8 bases aligning to TRBD1. Looked up from germline, CDR1 is SGHRS and CDR2 is YFSETQ. The CDR3 sequence is 13 residues long. V lost 2 bases, J lost 4 bases, and 1 base stayed unmatched. CDR3 sequence: CASSLTGGTEAFF. In nucleotides, the CDR3 is TGCGCCAGCAGCTTAACAGGGGGCACTGAAGCTTTCTTT.

This clone was recorded only once. The chain has TRBV5-1 and TRBJ1-4; 8 bases line up with TRBD1. Losses at the gene ends were 0 bases for V and 5 bases for J; bases not matched to a gene: 3. Germline V gene sequence: CDR1 SGHRS, CDR2 YFSETQ. The length of the CDR3 is 15 residues. CDR3: CASSLGQGRNEKLFF. The CDR3, as DNA: TGCGCCAGCAGCTTGGGACAGGGGCGGAATGAAAAACTGTTTTTT.

The chain joins TRBV9 to TRBJ2-6; D uncertain. CDR3 length: 17 residues. Germline lookup yields CDR1 SGDLS and CDR2 YYNGEE. Trimming left V 3 bases short and J 0 bases short, with 13 bases between. The CDR3 DNA reads as TGTGCCAGCAGCGCACAAGCAGCGATCTCTGGGGCCAACGTCCTGACTTTC. It yields the protein CASSAQAAISGANVLTF. The whole variable domain, filled in from reference TRBV9 and TRBJ2-6, reads DSGVTQTPKHLITATGQRVTLRCSPRSGDLSVYWYQQSLDQGLQFLIQYYNGEERAKGNILERFSAQQFPDLHSELNLSSLELGDSALYFCASSAQAAISGANVLTFGAGSRLTVL.

This rearrangement joins TRBV30 to TRBJ1-6; the match to TRBD1 covers 10 bases. V shed 7 bases, J shed 7 bases, and the junction held 16 bases outside the gene matches. The CDR3 length is 17 residues. The germline V gene has CDR1 GTSNPN and CDR2 SVGIG (reference sequence). The CDR3 nucleotides are TGTGCCTCGCACATCGGACAGGGGGTAATGGGGAATTCACCCCTCCACTTT. Translating gives CASHIGQGVMGNSPLHF.

The chain is built from TRBV6-2 or TRBV6-3 and TRBJ1-5; 7 bases align to TRBD1. Germline loops: CDR1 MNHEY, CDR2 SVGEGT. J was trimmed by 7 bases and V by 5 bases; bases with no gene match: 17. This CDR3 comprises 17 residues. The DNA of the CDR3 is TGTGCCAGCAGTCCCCTGAGAACCACAGGGGTGGGACAGCCCCAGCATTTT. This translates into CASSPLRTTGVGQPQHF.

This rearrangement joins TRBV30 to TRBJ1-2; TRBD1 is a possible D gene (5 bases). CDR1 is GTSNPN, CDR2 SVGIG, per germline (reference sequence). This CDR3 is 15 amino acids long. The V and J ends lost 0 bases and 0 bases respectively, with 11 bases between them. CDR3 amino acids: CAWSVMEGPNYGYTF. Here the CDR3 DNA reads TGTGCCTGGAGTGTAATGGAGGGACCTAACTATGGCTACACCTTC.

V gene TRBV5-1 combines with J gene TRBJ2-3; TRBD1 matches at 9 bases. Germline values: CDR1 SGHRS, CDR2 YFSETQ. This CDR3 comprises 16 residues. The ends lost 3 bases at V and 10 bases at J; junction bases unmatched: 15. CDR3 sequence: CASSSGGQGRIPSQYF. For the CDR3, the DNA is TGCGCCAGCAGCTCGGGGGGACAGGGTCGGATCCCATCGCAGTATTTT.